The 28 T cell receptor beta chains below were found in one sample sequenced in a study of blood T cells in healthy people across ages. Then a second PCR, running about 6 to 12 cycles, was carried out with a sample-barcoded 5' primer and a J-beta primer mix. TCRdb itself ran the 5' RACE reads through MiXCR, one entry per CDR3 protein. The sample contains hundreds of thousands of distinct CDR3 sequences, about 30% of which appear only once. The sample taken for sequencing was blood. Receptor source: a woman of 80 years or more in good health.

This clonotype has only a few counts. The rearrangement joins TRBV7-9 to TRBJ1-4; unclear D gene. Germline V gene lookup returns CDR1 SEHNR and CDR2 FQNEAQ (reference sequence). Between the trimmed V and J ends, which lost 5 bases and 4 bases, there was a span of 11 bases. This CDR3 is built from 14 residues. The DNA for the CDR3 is TGTGCCAGCAGCCTCTCCTGGGATAATGAAAAACTGTTTTTT. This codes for CASSLSWDNEKLFF.

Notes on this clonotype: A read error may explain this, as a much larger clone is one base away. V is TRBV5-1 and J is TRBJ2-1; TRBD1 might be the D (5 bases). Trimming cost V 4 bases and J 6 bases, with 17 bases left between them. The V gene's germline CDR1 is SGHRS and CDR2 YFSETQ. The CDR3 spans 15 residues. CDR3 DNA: TGCGCCAGCAGCCTGGGCAAAGCAGGGATCAATGAGCAGTTCTTC. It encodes CASSLGKAGINEQFF.

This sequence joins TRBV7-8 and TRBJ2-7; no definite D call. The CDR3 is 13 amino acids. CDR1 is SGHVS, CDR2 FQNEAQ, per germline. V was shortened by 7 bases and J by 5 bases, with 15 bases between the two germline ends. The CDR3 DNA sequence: TGTGCCAGCAATTACCGGGCCTGGGACGAGCAGTACTTC. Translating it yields CASNYRAWDEQYF.

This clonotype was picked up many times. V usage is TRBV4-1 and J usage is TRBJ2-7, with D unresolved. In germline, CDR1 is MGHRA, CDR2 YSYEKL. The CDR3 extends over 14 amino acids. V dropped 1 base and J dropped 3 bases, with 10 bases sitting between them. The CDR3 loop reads CASSQGASFYEQYF. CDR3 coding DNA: TGCGCCAGCAGCCAAGGGGCGAGCTTCTACGAGCAGTACTTC.

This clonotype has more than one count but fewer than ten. CDR3 nucleotide sequence: TGTGCCAGCAGCGTGCATGGCGGGGAGCTGTTTTTT. The encoded protein is CASSVHGGELFF. V and J are TRBV5-6 and TRBJ2-2; D uncertain. This CDR3 is built from 12 residues. Germline V gene lookup returns CDR1 SGHDT and CDR2 YYEEEE. V gave up 4 bases and J gave up 7 bases, with 8 bases separating them.

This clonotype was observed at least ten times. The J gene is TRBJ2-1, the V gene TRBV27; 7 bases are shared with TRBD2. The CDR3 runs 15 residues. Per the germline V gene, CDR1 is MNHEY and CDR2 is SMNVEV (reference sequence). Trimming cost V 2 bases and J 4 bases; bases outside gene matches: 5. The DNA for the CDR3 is TGTGCCAGCAGTTTACCGGGGCGGGAGTACAATGAGCAGTTCTTC. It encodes CASSLPGREYNEQFF.

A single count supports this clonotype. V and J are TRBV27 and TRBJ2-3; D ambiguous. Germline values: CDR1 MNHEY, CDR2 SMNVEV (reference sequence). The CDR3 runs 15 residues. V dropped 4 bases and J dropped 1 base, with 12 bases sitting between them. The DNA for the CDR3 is TGTGCCAGCAGTTCGTCGACAACTCGCACAGATACGCAGTATTTT. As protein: CASSSSTTRTDTQYF.

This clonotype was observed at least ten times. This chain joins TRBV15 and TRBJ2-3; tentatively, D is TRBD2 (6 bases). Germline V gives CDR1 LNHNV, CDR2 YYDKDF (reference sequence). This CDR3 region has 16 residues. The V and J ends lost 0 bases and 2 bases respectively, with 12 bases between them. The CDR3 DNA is TGTGCCACCAGCAGAGATGGAGTAGCGGTCACAGATACGCAGTATTTT. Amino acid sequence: CATSRDGVAVTDTQYF.

CDR3 nucleotides: TGTGCCTGGAGGACGATGGAGACCCAGTTCTTC. This encodes CAWRTMETQFF. The chain links TRBV30 to TRBJ2-1; D gene uncertain. The germline V gene encodes CDR1 GTSNPN and CDR2 SVGIG (reference sequence). V dropped 3 bases and J dropped 13 bases, with 13 bases sitting between them. The CDR3 covers 11 residues.

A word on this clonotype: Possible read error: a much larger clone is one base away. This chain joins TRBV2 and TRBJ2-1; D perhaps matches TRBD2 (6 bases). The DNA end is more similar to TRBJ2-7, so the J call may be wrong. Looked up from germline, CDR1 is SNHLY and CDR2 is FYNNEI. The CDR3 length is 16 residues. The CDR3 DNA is TGTGCCAGCAGTGAAACCCGGGACTCCTTCTACAATGAGCAGTACTTC. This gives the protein CASSETRDSFYNEQYF.

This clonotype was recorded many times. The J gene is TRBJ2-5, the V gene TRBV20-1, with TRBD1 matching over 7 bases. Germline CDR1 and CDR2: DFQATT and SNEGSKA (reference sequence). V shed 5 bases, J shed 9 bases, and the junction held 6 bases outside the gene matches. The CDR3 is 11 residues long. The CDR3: CSASPGQSQYF. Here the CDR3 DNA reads TGCAGTGCTTCGCCGGGACAGTCCCAGTACTTC.

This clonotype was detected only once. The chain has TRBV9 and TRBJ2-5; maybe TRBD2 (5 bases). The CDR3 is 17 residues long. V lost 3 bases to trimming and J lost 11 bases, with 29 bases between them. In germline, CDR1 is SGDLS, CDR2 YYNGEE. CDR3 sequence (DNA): TGTGCCAGCAGCGCCAATAGGGTGAGCGGAGAATACAATGAGCAGTACTTC. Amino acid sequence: CASSANRVSGEYNEQYF.

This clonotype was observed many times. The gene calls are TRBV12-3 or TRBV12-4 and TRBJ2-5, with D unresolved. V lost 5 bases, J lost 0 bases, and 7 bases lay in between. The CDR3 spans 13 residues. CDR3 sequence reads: CASSPPDQETQYF. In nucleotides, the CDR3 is TGTGCCAGCAGTCCTCCAGACCAAGAGACCCAGTACTTC.

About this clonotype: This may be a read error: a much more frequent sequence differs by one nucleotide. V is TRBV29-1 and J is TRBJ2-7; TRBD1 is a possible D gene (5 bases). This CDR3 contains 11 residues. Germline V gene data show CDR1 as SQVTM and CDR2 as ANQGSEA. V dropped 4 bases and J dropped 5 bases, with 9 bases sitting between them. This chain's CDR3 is CSVAPGHEQYV. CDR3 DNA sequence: TGCAGCGTTGCGCCAGGGCACGAGCAGTACGTC.

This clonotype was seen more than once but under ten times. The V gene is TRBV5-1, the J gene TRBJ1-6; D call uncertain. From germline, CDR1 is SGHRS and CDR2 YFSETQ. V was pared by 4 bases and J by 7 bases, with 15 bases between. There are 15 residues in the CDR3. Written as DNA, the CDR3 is TGCGCCAGCAGCACCCTGGGCCCGGGGAATTCACCCCTCCACTTT. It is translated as CASSTLGPGNSPLHF. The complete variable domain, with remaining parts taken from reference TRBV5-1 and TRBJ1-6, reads KAGVTQTPRYLIKTRGQQVTLSCSPISGHRSVSWYQQTPGQGLQFLFEYFSETQRNKGNFPGRFSGRQFSNSRSEMNVSTLELGDSALYLCASSTLGPGNSPLHFGNGTRLTVT.

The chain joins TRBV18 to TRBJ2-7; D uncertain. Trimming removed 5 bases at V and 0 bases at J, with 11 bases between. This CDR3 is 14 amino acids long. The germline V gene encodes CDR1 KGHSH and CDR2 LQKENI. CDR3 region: CASSLEFSSYEQYF. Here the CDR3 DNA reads TGTGCCAGCTCATTAGAGTTTAGCTCCTACGAGCAGTACTTC.

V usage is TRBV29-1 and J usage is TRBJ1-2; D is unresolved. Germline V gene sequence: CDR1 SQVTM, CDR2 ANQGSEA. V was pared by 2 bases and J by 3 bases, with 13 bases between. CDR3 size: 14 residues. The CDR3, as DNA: TGCAGCGTTGAAACCGGGGTGATGGACTATGGCTACACCTTC. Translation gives CSVETGVMDYGYTF.

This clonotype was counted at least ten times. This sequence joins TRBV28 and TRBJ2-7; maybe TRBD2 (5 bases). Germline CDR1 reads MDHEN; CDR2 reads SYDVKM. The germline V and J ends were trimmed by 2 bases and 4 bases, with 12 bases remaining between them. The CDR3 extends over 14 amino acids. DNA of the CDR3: TGTGCCAGCAGTTTAGGGAGTCTTGGTTACGAGCAGTACTTC. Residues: CASSLGSLGYEQYF.

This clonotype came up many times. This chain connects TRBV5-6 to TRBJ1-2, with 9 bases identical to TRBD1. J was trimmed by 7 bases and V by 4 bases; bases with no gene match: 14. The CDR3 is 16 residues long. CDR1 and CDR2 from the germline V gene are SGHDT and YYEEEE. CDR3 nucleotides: TGTGCCAGCAGCGCGGGACTACATGACAGGGGGTCTGGCTACACCTTC. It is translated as CASSAGLHDRGSGYTF.

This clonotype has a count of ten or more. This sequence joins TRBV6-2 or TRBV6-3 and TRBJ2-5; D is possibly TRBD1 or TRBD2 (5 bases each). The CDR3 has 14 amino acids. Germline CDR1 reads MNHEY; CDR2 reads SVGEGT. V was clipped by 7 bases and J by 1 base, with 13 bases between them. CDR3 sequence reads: CASTPRGGQETQYF. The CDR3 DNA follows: TGTGCCAGCACCCCCCGTGGGGGCCAAGAGACCCAGTACTTC.

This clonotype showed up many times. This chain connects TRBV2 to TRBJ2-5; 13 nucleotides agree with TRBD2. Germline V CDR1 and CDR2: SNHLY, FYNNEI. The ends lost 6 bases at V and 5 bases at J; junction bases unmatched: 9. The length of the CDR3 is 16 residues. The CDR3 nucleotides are TGTGCCAGCAGAACCAGACTAGCGGGGGGTATGGAGACCCAGTACTTC. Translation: CASRTRLAGGMETQYF.

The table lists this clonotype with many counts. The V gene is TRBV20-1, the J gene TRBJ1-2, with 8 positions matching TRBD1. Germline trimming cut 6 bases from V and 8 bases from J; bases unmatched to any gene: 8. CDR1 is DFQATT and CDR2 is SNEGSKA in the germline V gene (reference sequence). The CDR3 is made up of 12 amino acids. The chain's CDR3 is CSATDRGVGYTF. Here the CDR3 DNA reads TGCAGTGCAACCGACAGGGGAGTAGGCTACACCTTC.

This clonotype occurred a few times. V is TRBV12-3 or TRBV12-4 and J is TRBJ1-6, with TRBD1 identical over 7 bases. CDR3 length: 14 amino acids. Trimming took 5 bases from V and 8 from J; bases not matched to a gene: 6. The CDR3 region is CASSRGQSDSPLHF. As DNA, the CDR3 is TGTGCCAGCAGTAGGGGACAGTCGGATTCACCCCTCCACTTT.

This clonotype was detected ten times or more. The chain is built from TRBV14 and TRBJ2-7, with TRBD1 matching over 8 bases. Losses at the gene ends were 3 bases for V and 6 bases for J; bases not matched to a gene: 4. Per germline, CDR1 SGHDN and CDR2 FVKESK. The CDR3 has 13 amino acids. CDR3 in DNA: TGTGCCAGCAGCCAGGACAGGGTAATCGAGCAGTACTTC. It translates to CASSQDRVIEQYF.

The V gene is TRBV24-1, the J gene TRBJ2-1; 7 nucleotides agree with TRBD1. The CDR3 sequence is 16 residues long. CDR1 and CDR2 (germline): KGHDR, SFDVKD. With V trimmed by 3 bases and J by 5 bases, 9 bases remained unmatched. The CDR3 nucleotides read TGTGCCACCAGTGATCCCCGACAGGGCGGGCACAATGAGCAGTTCTTC. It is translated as CATSDPRQGGHNEQFF.

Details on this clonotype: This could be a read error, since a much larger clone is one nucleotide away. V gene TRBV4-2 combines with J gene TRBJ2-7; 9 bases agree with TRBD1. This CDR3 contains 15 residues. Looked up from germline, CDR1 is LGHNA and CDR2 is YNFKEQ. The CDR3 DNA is TGTGCCAGCAACCAAGTAGGGACAGGGAGCCACGAGCAGTACTTC. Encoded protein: CASNQVGTGSHEQYF.

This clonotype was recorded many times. Here the CDR3 DNA reads TGTGCCTGGATCGGTGAGAACTATGGCTACACCTTC. This sequence encodes CAWIGENYGYTF. The gene calls are TRBV30 and TRBJ1-2, with no clear D. Germline CDR1 is GTSNPN and CDR2 is SVGIG (reference sequence). This CDR3 is built from 12 residues. V gave up 4 bases and J gave up 2 bases, with 8 bases separating them. Variable domain in full (rest from reference TRBV30 and TRBJ1-2): SQTIHQWPATLVQPVGSPLSLECTVEGTSNPNLYWYRQAAGRGLQLLFYSVGIGQISSEVPQNLSASRPQDRQFILSSKKLLLSDSGFYLCAWIGENYGYTFGSGTRLTVV.

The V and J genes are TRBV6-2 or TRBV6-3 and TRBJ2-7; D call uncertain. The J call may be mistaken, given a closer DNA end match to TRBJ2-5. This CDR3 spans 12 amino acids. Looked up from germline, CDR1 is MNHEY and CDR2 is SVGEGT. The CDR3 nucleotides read TGTGCCAGCAGGAGGACCCTAGAGACCCAGTACTTC. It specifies CASRRTLETQYF.